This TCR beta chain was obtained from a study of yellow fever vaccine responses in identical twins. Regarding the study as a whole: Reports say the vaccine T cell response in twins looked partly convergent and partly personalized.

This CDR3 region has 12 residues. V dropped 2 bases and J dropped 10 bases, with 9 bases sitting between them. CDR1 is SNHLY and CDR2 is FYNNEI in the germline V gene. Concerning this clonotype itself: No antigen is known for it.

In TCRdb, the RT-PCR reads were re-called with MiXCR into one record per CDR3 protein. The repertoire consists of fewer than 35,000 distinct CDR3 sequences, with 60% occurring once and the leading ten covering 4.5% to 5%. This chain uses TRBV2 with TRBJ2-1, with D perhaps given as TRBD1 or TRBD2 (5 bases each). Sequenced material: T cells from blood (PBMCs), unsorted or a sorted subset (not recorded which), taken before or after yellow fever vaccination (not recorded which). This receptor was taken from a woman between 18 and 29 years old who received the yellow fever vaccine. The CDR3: CASSELGDEQFF. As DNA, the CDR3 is TGTGCCAGCAGTGAACTGGGGGACGAGCAGTTCTTC. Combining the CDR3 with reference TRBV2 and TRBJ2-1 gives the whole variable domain EPEVTQTPSHQVTQMGQEVILRCVPISNHLYFYWYRQILGQKVEFLVSFYNNEISEKSEIFDDQFSVERPDGSNFTLKIRSTKLEDSAMYFCASSELGDEQFFGPGTRLTVL.